This T cell receptor beta chain is drawn from a study of cytomegalovirus exposure and HLA in healthy donors. Study-level findings and limits: The study labeled fewer than 200 TCR beta chains cytomegalovirus-associated.

The germline gives CDR1 SQVTM, CDR2 ANQGSEA. This CDR3 is 13 amino acids long. Trimming at V came to 6 bases and at J to 6 bases, leaving 6 bases not matched to a gene. As concerns this clone: No antigen is known for it.

Primers included in the PCR were 60 Vbeta and 13 Jbeta primers. Generated by immunoSEQ multiplex PCR, the TCRdb table keeps only in-frame clones and is missing some. There are over 100,000 clones in the sample; about four fifths occur only once, and more than 2% lies in the top ten. This TCR was recovered from a woman in her twenties or thirties in good health and CMV-seronegative. This chain joins TRBV29-1 and TRBJ2-1; 9 bases fit TRBD1. The source material was PBMCs. The CDR3 reads CSVAGTGFNEQFF. The CDR3, as DNA: TGCAGCGTGGCTGGGACAGGGTTCAATGAGCAGTTCTTC.